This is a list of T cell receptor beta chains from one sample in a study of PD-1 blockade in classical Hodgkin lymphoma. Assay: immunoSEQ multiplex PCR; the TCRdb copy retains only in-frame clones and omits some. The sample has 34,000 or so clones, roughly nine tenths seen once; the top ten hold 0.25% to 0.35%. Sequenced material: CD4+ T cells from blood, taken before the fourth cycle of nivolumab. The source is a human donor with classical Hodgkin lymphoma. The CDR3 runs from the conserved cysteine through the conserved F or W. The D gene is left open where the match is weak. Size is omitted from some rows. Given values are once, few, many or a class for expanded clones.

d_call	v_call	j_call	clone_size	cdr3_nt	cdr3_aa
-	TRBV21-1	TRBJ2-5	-	TGTGCCAGCAGCAAGAGGACAGGGCTAAAAGAGACCCAGTACTTC	CASSKRTGLKETQYF
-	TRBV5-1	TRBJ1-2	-	TGCGCCAGCAGCTTGGACGGCCAGCCGTCTAGCTATGGCTACACCTTC	CASSLDGQPSSYGYTF
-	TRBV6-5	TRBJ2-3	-	TGTGCCAGCTCCAGAATGTCTAGCACAGATACGCAGTATTTT	CASSRMSSTDTQYF
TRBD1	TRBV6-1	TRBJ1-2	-	TGTGCCAGCAGTTCCGGGACAGTCCTCCCCCACTTC	CASSSGTVLPHF
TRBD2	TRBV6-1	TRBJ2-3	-	TGTGCCAGCAGTTCTAGCGGGGTGACCACAGATACGCAGTATTTT	CASSSSGVTTDTQYF
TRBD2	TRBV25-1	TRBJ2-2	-	TGTGCCAGTAGTTTGACTAGCGGGAGCACCGGGGAGCTGTTTTTT	CASSLTSGSTGELFF
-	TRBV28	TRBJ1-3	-	TGTGCCAGCGAGGACAGTCGGTCTGGAAACACCATATATTTT	CASEDSRSGNTIYF
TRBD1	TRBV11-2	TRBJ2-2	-	TGTGCCAGCGTCGATACGGGACAGGGTTTCACCGGGGAGCTGTTTTTT	CASVDTGQGFTGELFF
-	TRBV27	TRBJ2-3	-	TGTGCCAGCAGTTTAAGGGCCTGGTGGGGTGTTGATACGCAGTATTTT	CASSLRAWWGVDTQYF
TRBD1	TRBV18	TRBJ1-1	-	TGTGCCAGCTCACCCGAACGGACAGGAATGAACACTGAAGCTTTCTTT	CASSPERTGMNTEAFF
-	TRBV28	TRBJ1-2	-	TGTGCCAGCAGGGGTGGGGTCGGTAGAGGCTACACCTTC	CASRGGVGRGYTF
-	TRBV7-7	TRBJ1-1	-	TGTGCTAGCAGCTTCGGGGCCAACACTGAAGCTTTCTTT	CASSFGANTEAFF
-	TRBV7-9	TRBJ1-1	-	TGTGCCAGCAGCTTATTCAGGGGTAGGGGAGACACTGAAGCTTTCTTT	CASSLFRGRGDTEAFF
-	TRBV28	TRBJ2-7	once	TGTGCCACCGAAACAAGGAACGAGCAGTACTTC	CATETRNEQYF
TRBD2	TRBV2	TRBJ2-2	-	TGTGCCAGCACTGTAGCGGGACGGGGCACCGGGGAGCTGTTTTTT	CASTVAGRGTGELFF
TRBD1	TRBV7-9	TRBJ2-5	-	TGTGCCAGCAGCCGTATCGACAGGGGGCAAGAGACCCAGTACTTC	CASSRIDRGQETQYF
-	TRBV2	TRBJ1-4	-	TGTGCCAGCAGACAGGGCGGGGAAAAACTGTTTTTT	CASRQGGEKLFF
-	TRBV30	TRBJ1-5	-	TGTGCCTGGAGTTCGGGGGAAGGACAGCCCCAGCATTTT	CAWSSGEGQPQHF
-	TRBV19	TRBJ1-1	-	TGTGCCAGTAGTACGGGGTTTACTACTGAAGCTTTCTTT	CASSTGFTTEAFF
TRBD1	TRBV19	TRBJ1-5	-	TGTGCCAGCTTAAGACAGGGGCTTACCCAGCCCCAGCATTTT	CASLRQGLTQPQHF
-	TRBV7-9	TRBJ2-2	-	TGTGCCAGCAGCTTAGCTAATTCGGGGGGCAGCACCGGGGAGCTGTTTTTT	CASSLANSGGSTGELFF
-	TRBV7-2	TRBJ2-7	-	TGTGCCAGCAGATTAGCCGGGTTCTACGCCCACGAGCAGTACTTC	CASRLAGFYAHEQYF
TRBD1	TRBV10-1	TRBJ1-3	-	TGCGCCAGCAGTGCCGGGACAGGCCCCTTTGGGATCTCTGGAAACACCATATATTTT	CASSAGTGPFGISGNTIYF
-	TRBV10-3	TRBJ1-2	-	TGTGCCATGAGGGAGGCAGGGTCCCATGGCTACACCTTC	CAMREAGSHGYTF
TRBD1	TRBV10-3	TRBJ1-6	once	TGTGCCATCAGTGAAGATCGGGGACAGGGGTTTCATTCACCCCTCCACTTT	CAISEDRGQGFHSPLHF
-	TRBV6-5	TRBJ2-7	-	TGTGCCAGCACTCCCCATTTCCTAGCATCCTACGAGCAGTACTTC	CASTPHFLASYEQYF
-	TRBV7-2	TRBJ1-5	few	TGTGCCAGCAGCCTAGCATTGAGGGGAGAATATAGCAATCAGCCCCAGCATTTT	CASSLALRGEYSNQPQHF
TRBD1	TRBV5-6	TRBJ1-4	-	TGTGCCAGCAGCTTGTCCGGGACAGGGGGCGCGGTGCCAAAACTGTTTTTT	CASSLSGTGGAVPKLFF
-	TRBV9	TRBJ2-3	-	TGTGCCAGCAGCGTATTCCCAGGACAGAACACAGATACGCAGTATTTT	CASSVFPGQNTDTQYF
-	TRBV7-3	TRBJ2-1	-	TGTGCCAGCAGCTTAATGTCGACTACGGGTGAGCAGTTCTTC	CASSLMSTTGEQFF
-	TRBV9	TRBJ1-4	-	TGTGCCAGCAGCCTACAGGGTGGGCAACTGTTTTTT	CASSLQGGQLFF
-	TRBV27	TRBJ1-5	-	TGTGCCAGCAGTTCGTGGGCAGGGAGGGGGAGCAATCAGCCCCAGCATTTT	CASSSWAGRGSNQPQHF
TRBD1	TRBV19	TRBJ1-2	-	TGTGCCAGTAGTCTCCCGGGACAGAACTATGGCTACACCTTC	CASSLPGQNYGYTF
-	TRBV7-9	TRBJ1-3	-	TGTGCCAGCAGCTTAGGCCAAGGGTCCTCTGGAAACACCATATATTTT	CASSLGQGSSGNTIYF
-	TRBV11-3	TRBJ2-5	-	TGTGCCAGCAGCTTAGGGGGAAGAGCAGACCAAGAGACCCAGTACTTC	CASSLGGRADQETQYF
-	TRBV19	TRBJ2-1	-	TGTGCCAGTAGTCCTACTTACAGGGCCTACAATGAGCAGTTCTTC	CASSPTYRAYNEQFF
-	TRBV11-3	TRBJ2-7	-	TGTGCCAGCAGCGTAAGGGACGGTTCCTACGAGCAGTACTTC	CASSVRDGSYEQYF
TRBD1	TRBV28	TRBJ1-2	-	TGTGCCAGCAGCCCCTCCCCGTGGACAGGGCTCTATGGCTACACCTTC	CASSPSPWTGLYGYTF
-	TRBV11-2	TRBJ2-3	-	TGTGCCAGCAGCTTCGATGCAACCGGAGGACACTTCCTGCGCGATACGCAGTATTTT	CASSFDATGGHFLRDTQYF
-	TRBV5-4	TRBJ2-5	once	TGTGCCAGCAGCTTCCGGGGATCTTCAGAGACCCAGTACTTC	CASSFRGSSETQYF
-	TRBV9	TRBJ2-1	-	TGTGCCAGCAGCGTAGGAGCAGGAAGGGGGAATGAGCAGTTCTTC	CASSVGAGRGNEQFF
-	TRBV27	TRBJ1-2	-	TGTGCCAGCAGTCCCGAGGGGAGAGTGGGCGGCTACACCTTC	CASSPEGRVGGYTF
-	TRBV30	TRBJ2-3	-	TGTGCCTGGAGTGTGTCTAGCACAGATACGCAGTATTTT	CAWSVSSTDTQYF